The next 2 T cell receptor beta chains were all read from a single sample in a study of cytomegalovirus exposure and HLA in healthy donors. The primer mix had 60 Vbeta and 13 Jbeta primers. The assay was immunoSEQ multiplex PCR, and TCRdb's table has in-frame clones only and misses some. The sample includes about 200,000 clones, 75% to 90% of them seen just once. The sample was PBMCs. The origin of the receptors is a woman in her thirties in good health and CMV-seronegative.

The chain is built from TRBV9 and TRBJ1-3; no definite D call. Germline CDR1 SGDLS, CDR2 YYNGEE. The V gene lost 4 bases and the J gene lost 0 bases, with 20 bases spanning the gap. The CDR3 runs 18 residues. The CDR3 region is CASSNSGGKGNSGNTIYF. The CDR3 DNA reads as TGTGCCAGCAGCAACTCGGGAGGGAAGGGCAACTCTGGAAACACCATATATTTT.

This rearrangement joins TRBV5-1 to TRBJ1-3; TRBD1 is a possible D gene (6 bases). There are 16 residues in the CDR3. The germline CDR1 and CDR2 sequences are SGHRS and YFSETQ. V was trimmed by 2 bases and J by 0 bases, leaving 12 bases between them. The chain's CDR3 is CASSLGQTVSGNTIYF. The CDR3 DNA reads as TGCGCCAGCAGCTTAGGACAGACAGTCTCTGGAAACACCATATATTTT.